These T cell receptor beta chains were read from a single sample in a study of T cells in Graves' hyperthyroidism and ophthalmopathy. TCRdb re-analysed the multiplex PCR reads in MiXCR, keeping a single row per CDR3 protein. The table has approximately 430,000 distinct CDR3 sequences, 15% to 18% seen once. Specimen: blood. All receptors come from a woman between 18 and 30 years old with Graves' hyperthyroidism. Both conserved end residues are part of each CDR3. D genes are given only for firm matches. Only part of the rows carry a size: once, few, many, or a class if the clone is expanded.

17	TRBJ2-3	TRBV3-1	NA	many	CASSQDIVGSRTDTQYF	TGTGCCAGCAGCCAAGACATCGTGGGGAGCCGCACAGATACGCAGTATTTT
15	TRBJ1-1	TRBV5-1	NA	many	CASSLSGPMNTEAFF	TGCGCCAGCAGCCTATCAGGACCCATGAACACTGAAGCTTTCTTT
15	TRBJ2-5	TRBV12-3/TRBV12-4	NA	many	CASSLNFGGKGAQYF	TGTGCCAGCAGTTTAAACTTCGGAGGAAAGGGCGCCCAGTACTTC
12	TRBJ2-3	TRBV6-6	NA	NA	CASSYSTGTQYF	TGTGCCAGCAGTTACTCGACTGGTACGCAGTATTTT
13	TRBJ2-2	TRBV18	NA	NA	CASTGQLTGELFF	TGTGCCAGTACCGGACAGCTCACCGGGGAGCTGTTTTTT
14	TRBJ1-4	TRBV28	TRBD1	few	CASSFGGQSEKLFF	TGTGCCAGCAGTTTCGGGGGACAGAGTGAAAAACTGTTTTTT
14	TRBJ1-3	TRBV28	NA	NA	CASSTTDNGNTIYF	TGTGCCAGCAGTACTACGGACAATGGAAACACCATATATTTT
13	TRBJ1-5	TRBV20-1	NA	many	CSARGGGYQPQHF	TGCAGTGCTAGGGGGGGGGGATACCAGCCCCAGCATTTT
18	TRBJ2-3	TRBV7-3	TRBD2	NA	CASSLIALGAGGSDTQYF	TGTGCCAGCAGCTTAATCGCCCTTGGAGCGGGAGGGTCAGATACGCAGTATTTT
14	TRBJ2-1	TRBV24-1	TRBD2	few	CATSGERESNEQFF	TGTGCCACCAGTGGAGAGCGGGAGTCTAATGAGCAGTTCTTC
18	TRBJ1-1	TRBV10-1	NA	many	CASSESGLTLDFRTEAFF	TGCGCCAGCAGTGAGTCTGGCCTTACACTGGATTTTCGCACTGAAGCTTTCTTT
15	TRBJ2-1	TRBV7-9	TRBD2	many	CASSSRGGRYNEQFF	TGTGCCAGCAGCTCCCGGGGGGGCCGATACAATGAGCAGTTCTTC
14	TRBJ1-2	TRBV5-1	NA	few	CASSLAGPGYGYTF	TGCGCCAGCAGCTTGGCCGGCCCTGGGTATGGCTACACCTTC
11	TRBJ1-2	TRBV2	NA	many	CASSERIGYTF	TGTGCCAGCAGTGAACGGATTGGCTACACCTTC
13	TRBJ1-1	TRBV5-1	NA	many	CASSLRMGTEAFF	TGCGCCAGCAGCTTGCGTATGGGCACTGAAGCTTTCTTT
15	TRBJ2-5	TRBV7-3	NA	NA	CASSLLGAAGETQYF	TGTGCCAGCAGCCTCCTGGGGGCCGCTGGAGAGACCCAGTACTTC
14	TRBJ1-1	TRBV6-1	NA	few	CATYKRHRLTEAFF	TGTGCCACGTACAAAAGACACAGGCTCACTGAAGCTTTCTTT
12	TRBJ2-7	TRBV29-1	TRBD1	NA	CSVESTGAEQYF	TGCAGCGTTGAGTCGACAGGGGCCGAGCAGTACTTC
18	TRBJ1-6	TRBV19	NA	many	CASSAQLRGSSYNSPLHF	TGTGCCAGTAGCGCTCAACTGCGGGGAAGCTCCTATAATTCACCCCTCCACTTT
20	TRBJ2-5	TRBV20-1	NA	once	CSARAWGRAGGAGGQETQYF	TGCAGTGCTAGAGCTTGGGGGCGGGCAGGGGGCGCGGGGGGTCAAGAGACCCAGTACTTC
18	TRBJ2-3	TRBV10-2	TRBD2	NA	CASSPRTRLATSTDTQYF	TGCGCCAGCAGTCCTCGAACCCGACTAGCGACTAGCACAGATACGCAGTATTTT
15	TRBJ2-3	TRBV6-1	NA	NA	CATQATGGQYNTQYF	TGTGCCACCCAAGCCACAGGAGGGCAATATAATACGCAGTATTTT
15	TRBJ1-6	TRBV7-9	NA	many	CASSSPIDRNSPLHF	TGTGCCAGCAGCTCCCCAATCGACAGAAATTCACCCCTCCACTTT
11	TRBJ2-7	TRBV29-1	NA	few	CSVESSYEQYF	TGCAGCGTTGAGTCCAGCTACGAGCAGTACTTC
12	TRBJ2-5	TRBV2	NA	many	CASSVRRETQYF	TGTGCCAGCAGTGTTCGAAGGGAGACCCAGTACTTC
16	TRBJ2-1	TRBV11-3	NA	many	CASSLGTGANYNEQFF	TGTGCCAGCAGCTTAGGGACGGGGGCCAACTACAATGAGCAGTTCTTC
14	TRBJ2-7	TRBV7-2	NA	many	CASSLAPGTYEQYF	TGTGCCAGCAGCTTAGCCCCGGGAACCTACGAGCAGTACTTC
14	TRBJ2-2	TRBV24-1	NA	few	CATSGFGIGGELFF	TGTGCCACCAGTGGTTTCGGTATCGGCGGGGAGCTGTTTTTT
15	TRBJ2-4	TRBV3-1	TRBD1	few	CASSLSPGQKNIQYF	TGTGCCAGCAGCCTCTCTCCGGGACAGAAAAACATTCAGTACTTC
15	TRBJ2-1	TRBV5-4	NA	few	CASSPDSSRAGGQFF	TGTGCCAGCAGCCCCGACTCGTCCCGGGCCGGAGGGCAGTTCTTC
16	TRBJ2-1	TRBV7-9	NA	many	CASSSPTGQGGHEQFF	TGTGCCAGCAGCTCCCCCACAGGACAGGGAGGGCATGAGCAGTTCTTC
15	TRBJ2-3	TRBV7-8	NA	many	CASSYTGTTSDTQYF	TGTGCCAGCAGTTACACAGGGACTACTTCAGATACGCAGTATTTT
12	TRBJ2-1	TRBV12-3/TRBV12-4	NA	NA	CASGGPCNEQFF	TGTGCCAGCGGAGGACCCTGCAATGAGCAGTTCTTC
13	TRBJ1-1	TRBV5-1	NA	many	CASSYYSSTEAFF	TGCGCCAGCAGCTACTACAGCAGCACTGAAGCTTTCTTT
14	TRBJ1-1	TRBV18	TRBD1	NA	CASSPGQRLAEAFF	TGTGCCAGCTCACCGGGACAGAGGCTTGCTGAAGCTTTCTTT
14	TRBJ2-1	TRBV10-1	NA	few	CASRDRNSYNEQFF	TGCGCCAGCAGAGACAGAAACTCCTACAATGAGCAGTTCTTC
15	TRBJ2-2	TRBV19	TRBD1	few	CASSLDRVNTGELFF	TGTGCCAGTAGTCTCGACAGGGTAAACACCGGGGAGCTGTTTTTT
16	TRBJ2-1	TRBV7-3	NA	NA	CASSPTDLSSYNEQFF	TGTGCCAGCAGCCCTACCGACTTAAGCTCCTACAATGAGCAGTTCTTC